This T cell receptor (beta chain) emerged from a study of graft-versus-host responses after intestinal transplantation. This CDR3 is built from 13 residues. The germline CDR1 and CDR2 sequences are PRHDT and FYEKMQ (reference sequence). V was clipped by 5 bases and J by 3 bases, with 7 bases between them. Points on this clone: Its specificity is not known.

Generated by immunoSEQ multiplex PCR, the TCRdb table keeps only in-frame clones and is missing some. The sample lists around 100,000 clones, 93% occurring once. The sequencing here drew on unstimulated CD8+ T cells sorted from spleen or lymph node cells, taken before intestinal transplant. The rearrangement joins TRBV13 to TRBJ1-4; no definite D call. This TCR came from a human donor who received an intestinal transplant. The CDR3 here is CASSQSSNEKLFF. As DNA, the CDR3 is TGTGCCAGCAGCCAAAGCTCTAATGAAAAACTGTTTTTT.